A selection of T cell receptor beta chains follows, all from one sample in a study of CD8 T cells in ankylosing spondylitis. In TCRdb, the 5' RACE reads were re-called with MiXCR into one record per CDR3 protein. The sample lists some 71,000 distinct CDR3 sequences; under 5.5% were seen once. Material: blood, either unsorted or a sorted T cell fraction (not recorded which). The receptors here all came from a male donor with ankylosing spondylitis or in good health (not recorded which). The CDR3 runs from the conserved cysteine through the conserved F or W. The D gene is left open where the match is weak. A clone size is listed for some rows: how often the clone was seen (once, few, many), or a class if it is expanded.

TRBV29-1	TRBD2	many	TRBJ2-3	TGCAGCGTCTCCGGGACTAGCGGGGGGCCCCCTATTGATACGCAGTATTTT	CSVSGTSGGPPIDTQYF
TRBV5-6	.	many	TRBJ1-6	TGTGCCAGCAGCTTCGGGCCAAATTCACCCCTCCACTTT	CASSFGPNSPLHF
TRBV10-3	TRBD1	many	TRBJ1-1	TGTGCCATCACTCCGACAGGGAGTAGGACTGAAGCTTTCTTT	CAITPTGSRTEAFF
TRBV25-1	TRBD2	.	TRBJ2-5	TGTGCCAGCAGTAAACTAGCGGGGGGCGGCAGTCAAGGGACCCAGTACTTC	CASSKLAGGGSQGTQYF
TRBV15	.	many	TRBJ1-1	TGTGCCACCAGCAGAGTGGTAGGGGGGCTTGAAGCTTTCTTT	CATSRVVGGLEAFF
TRBV20-1	.	many	TRBJ2-3	TGCAGTGCTAGCGCCACCTCGGGCACAGATACGCAGTATTTT	CSASATSGTDTQYF
TRBV7-3	TRBD2	many	TRBJ2-1	TGTGCCAGCAGCTTACTAGCGGGGGGAGTCGAGCAGTTCTTC	CASSLLAGGVEQFF
TRBV5-1	.	many	TRBJ2-7	TGCGCCAGCAGCTTGGCATCAGGAGGCGAGCAGTACTTC	CASSLASGGEQYF
TRBV5-1	TRBD1	many	TRBJ2-3	TGCGCCAGCAGCTTGGACAGGGGGCGCGCAGATACGCAGTATTTT	CASSLDRGRADTQYF
TRBV5-1	.	many	TRBJ2-1	TGCGCCAGCAGCTTGCAGGCGAGCTCCTACAATGAGCAGTTCTTC	CASSLQASSYNEQFF
TRBV7-2	TRBD1	many	TRBJ1-3	TGTGCCAGCAGCTCTGGACAGGCAAGGAGTATAGGAAACACCATATATTTT	CASSSGQARSIGNTIYF
TRBV6-1	.	.	TRBJ1-4	TGTGCCTGCAGGAACAGGGAGGGTGAAAAACTGTTTTTT	CACRNREGEKLFF
TRBV18	.	many	TRBJ1-5	TGTGCCAGCTCACCTCGGGTCTCAGTAAATCAGCCCCAGCATTTT	CASSPRVSVNQPQHF
TRBV3-1	TRBD1	many	TRBJ1-1	TGTGCCAGCAGTCAGGGGGCCGACACTGAAGCTTTCTTT	CASSQGADTEAFF
TRBV6-6	.	many	TRBJ1-5	TGTGCCAGCAGTTACAGGGCCAATCAGCCCCAGCATTTT	CASSYRANQPQHF
TRBV10-3	.	many	TRBJ2-5	TGTGCCATCAGTGAGCGACAGAAAGAGACCCAGTACTTC	CAISERQKETQYF
TRBV5-1	TRBD1	many	TRBJ2-4	TGCGCCAGCAGCAGGGACAGGGGGCAGGAAAACATTCAGTACTTC	CASSRDRGQENIQYF
TRBV12-3/TRBV12-4	TRBD1	many	TRBJ1-1	TGTGCCAGCAGTCGGGGGGACAGGGACCCTGAAGCTTTCTTT	CASSRGDRDPEAFF